The clone carrying this TCR beta chain was counted ten times or more. Patients with ophthalmopathy all had a Clinical Activity Score of at least 3, a NOSPECS grade of at least 4 and duration under 3 months. Uncontrolled infections, other autoimmune diseases, pregnancy or lactation led to exclusion of patients. On the basis of clinical symptoms, serum thyroxine and TRAb, thyroid ultrasound and orbital computed tomography, diagnoses were made. The TCR beta CDR3 regions underwent amplification using RNA transcripts as the source. The HTBI primer set served for first-round RT-PCR of the TCR CDR3. MiXCR, run by TCRdb on the multiplex PCR reads, gives a single entry per CDR3 protein. The repertoire holds 400,000 to 600,000 distinct CDR3 sequences, with roughly 16% as singletons. This sample was taken from a study of T cells in Graves' hyperthyroidism and ophthalmopathy. This TCR was recovered from a woman aged 30 to 39 with Graves' ophthalmopathy. The sample comprised blood.

The CDR3 DNA reads TGTGCCAGCAGTTTTGGCCGCCTGGGGCAGTACTTC. Protein product: CASSFGRLGQYF. V gene TRBV12-3 or TRBV12-4 combines with J gene TRBJ2-7, with D unclear. V lost 3 bases to trimming and J lost 9 bases, with 12 bases between them. CDR3 length: 12 residues.